This T cell receptor (beta chain) was sequenced for a study of Ad26.COV2.S vaccination and SARS-CoV-2 variants. Study-wide results and limits: People given the vaccine had a wider spike-specific TCR breadth than placebo recipients did.

Per germline, CDR1 MNHEY and CDR2 SMNVEV (reference sequence). The CDR3 length is 15 residues. With V trimmed by 7 bases and J by 1 base, 6 bases remained unmatched. Sample treatment: 15 to 20 received Ad26.COV2.S at low or high dose, single or two shots; about 5 received placebo; per-sample allocation not given. Material that was analyzed had been drawn on day 63 after the first vaccine or placebo injection. Immunization relied on an Ad26 vector, which expressed Wuhan-strain SARS-CoV-2 spike. Produced via immunoSEQ multiplex PCR; TCRdb's table is partial and in-frame only. This sample carries 300,000 to 400,000 clones, 85% to 90% of them seen once, and the ten largest clones take 4.5% to 5.5%. Turning to this clone: Its target is not known.

This clonotype originated in a person between 18 and 60 years old who received the Ad26.COV2.S COVID-19 vaccine or a placebo. The sequencing here drew on peripheral blood, taken in a trial of Ad26.COV2.S vaccine versus placebo. The chain couples TRBV27 to TRBJ1-4; TRBD1 matches at 7 bases. CDR3 DNA: TGTGCCAGCACCACACGACAGGGAACTAATGAAAAACTGTTTTTT. Amino acid sequence: CASTTRQGTNEKLFF.